This T cell receptor (beta chain) was recovered during a study of tumor-infiltrating lymphocytes in oesophageal squamous cell carcinoma. Regarding this clonotype: Possible read error: a much larger clone is one base away.

TCRdb re-called the PCR reads with MiXCR, one entry per CDR3 protein. Of just over 20,000 distinct CDR3 sequences in the sample, under 45% were seen once. This receptor was taken from a male donor with esophageal squamous cell carcinoma. Material: esophageal tumor tissue.

The CDR3 DNA is TGTGCCAGCAGCTTGACCATCGAGCAGTTCTTC. It translates to CASSLTIEQFF. The chain carries TRBV5-6 and TRBJ2-1; D unclear. The CDR3 contains 11 residues. V was clipped by 1 base and J by 10 bases, with 6 bases between them. Per germline, CDR1 SGHDT and CDR2 YYEEEE.